These 3 T cell receptor beta chains were all obtained from the same sample, sequenced in a study of blood T cell repertoires in COVID-19. Some clones are missing from TCRdb's copy, which holds only in-frame ones; the method was immunoSEQ multiplex PCR. The data show under 300,000 clones, over 75% seen once. Sequencing used PBMCs or T cells enriched from blood (not recorded which). These receptors came from a woman in her late teens or twenties who had recovered from COVID-19.

This chain joins TRBV9 and TRBJ2-2; D gene unclear. The V gene lost 2 bases and the J gene lost 7 bases, with 12 bases spanning the gap. This CDR3 has 14 amino acids. Germline CDR1 is SGDLS and CDR2 is YYNGEE. The CDR3: CASSVELSDGELFF. In DNA form, the CDR3 reads TGTGCCAGCAGCGTCGAATTAAGCGACGGGGAGCTGTTTTTT.

The V call is TRBV6-5, the J call TRBJ2-7; 8 bases align to TRBD1. Trimming cost V 8 bases and J 2 bases; bases outside gene matches: 5. CDR3 length: 13 amino acids. Germline V gives CDR1 MNHEY, CDR2 SVGAGI. This chain's CDR3 is CASWLGQAYEQYF. CDR3 nucleotides: TGTGCCAGCTGGCTGGGACAGGCCTACGAGCAGTACTTC.

DNA for the CDR3: TGTGCCAGCAGTTTGTGGCAGGGGGCCGGGGAGCTGTTTTTT. Protein product: CASSLWQGAGELFF. The chain links TRBV28 to TRBJ2-2; TRBD1 aligns across 7 bases. The V gene's germline CDR1 is MDHEN and CDR2 SYDVKM. V gave up 3 bases and J gave up 6 bases; unmatched junction bases: 4. The CDR3 totals 14 residues.